The 27 T cell receptor beta chains in this list originate from one sample, sequenced in a study of T-cell reconstitution after alpha-beta-depleted transplantation in children. A library of TCRbeta sequences, prepared with unique molecular identifiers, was generated. TCRdb analysed the PCR reads with MiXCR anew, one entry per CDR3 protein. The profile shows hundreds of thousands of distinct CDR3 sequences, under 15% of them singletons. The starting material was PBMCs, obtained before TCRalphabeta/CD19-depleted stem cell transplant. The receptors shown here come from a girl aged 2 to 9 with congenital amegakaryocytic thrombocytopenia, due to receive a stem cell transplant.

The V gene is TRBV6-1, the J gene TRBJ2-7, with D possibly matching TRBD1 (5 bases). CDR1 MNHNS and CDR2 SASEGT come from the germline V gene. The CDR3 extends over 13 amino acids. V shed 4 bases and J shed 3 bases, with 10 bases lying between them. The CDR3 loop is CASSVFRDYEQYF. The CDR3 bases are TGTGCCAGCAGTGTTTTCAGGGACTACGAGCAGTACTTC.

Many counts were recorded for this clonotype. The gene calls are TRBV20-1 and TRBJ2-2, with D maybe TRBD1 (6 bases). The CDR3 contains 14 residues. Looked up from germline, CDR1 is DFQATT and CDR2 is SNEGSKA (reference sequence). The ends were cut back, 2 bases at V and 1 base at J, with 8 bases in the middle. CDR3: CSARPGQNTGELFF. CDR3 sequence (DNA): TGCAGTGCTAGACCGGGACAGAACACCGGGGAGCTGTTTTTT.

The genes are TRBV29-1 and TRBJ1-1, with D unclear. The CDR3 length is 13 residues. V lost 4 bases and J 4 bases, leaving 13 bases between the germline ends. CDR1 SQVTM and CDR2 ANQGSEA come from the germline V gene. CDR3 amino acids: CSVAVGMGTEAFF. Written as DNA, the CDR3 is TGCAGCGTTGCTGTGGGAATGGGCACTGAAGCTTTCTTT.

This rearrangement joins TRBV20-1 to TRBJ2-3; D is possibly TRBD2 (6 bases). Germline CDR1 and CDR2: DFQATT and SNEGSKA (reference sequence). This CDR3 has 15 residues. The germline V and J ends were trimmed by 6 bases and 3 bases, with 19 bases remaining between them. CDR3: CSAMPAGIWTDTQYF. CDR3 nucleotides: TGCAGTGCCATGCCCGCGGGAATCTGGACAGATACGCAGTATTTT.

This clonotype was counted ten times or more. The gene calls are TRBV11-2 and TRBJ2-7; possible D gene TRBD1, 6 bases. The germline V gene encodes CDR1 SGHAT and CDR2 FQNNGV. Trimming left V 4 bases short and J 11 bases short, with 15 bases between. This CDR3 is 12 amino acids long. The DNA of the CDR3 is TGTGCCAGCAGCTCCTCGAGGCCAGGGGAGTACTTC. Encoded protein: CASSSSRPGEYF. The full variable domain, with the rest looked up from reference TRBV11-2 and TRBJ2-7, is EAGVAQSPRYKIIEKRQSVAFWCNPISGHATLYWYQQILGQGPKLLIQFQNNGVVDDSQLPKDRFSAERLKGVDSTLKIQPAKLEDSAVYLCASSSSRPGEYFGPGTRLTVT.

This clonotype was found many times. The rearrangement links TRBV5-1 to TRBJ2-3; TRBD2 aligns across 7 bases. The V gene's germline CDR1 is SGHRS and CDR2 YFSETQ. V shed 7 bases and J 4 bases; nucleotides not matched to a gene: 12. The CDR3 runs to 15 residues. The CDR3 bases are TGCGCCAGCGGAAAGAGCGGGAATGAAGCAGATACGCAGTATTTT. This sequence encodes CASGKSGNEADTQYF.

The table lists this clonotype with many counts. The chain combines TRBV6-5 with TRBJ2-1; D is uncertain. Per the germline V gene, CDR1 is MNHEY and CDR2 is SVGAGI. V lost 6 bases and J lost 7, with 10 bases in between. The CDR3 loop spans 12 amino acids. The CDR3 reads CASSGPQNEQFF. The CDR3 bases are TGTGCCAGCAGCGGACCCCAAAATGAGCAGTTCTTC.

The chain recombines TRBV6-5 with TRBJ1-4; D call uncertain. Germline assignment: CDR1 MNHEY and CDR2 SVGAGI. The CDR3 spans 13 residues. Trimming shortened V by 2 bases and J by 7 bases, and 8 bases separated the two germline ends. CDR3 sequence reads: CASSYLLGEKLFF. For the CDR3, the DNA is TGTGCCAGCAGTTACCTTTTGGGTGAAAAACTGTTTTTT.

As regards this clonotype: The junction departs from germline at one end; a sequencing error may be responsible. The chain has TRBV12-3 or TRBV12-4 and TRBJ2-1; 11 bases line up with TRBD2. The CDR3 sequence is 19 residues long. The CDR3 here is CACSLLRLLGTSGYNEQFF. CDR3 DNA sequence: TGTGCCTGCAGTTTACTCCGGCTTTTAGGGACTAGCGGATACAATGAGCAGTTCTTC.

Concerning this clonotype: This may be a read error: a much more frequent sequence differs by one nucleotide. The V and J genes are TRBV6-5 and TRBJ2-2, with D maybe TRBD2 (6 bases). The germline CDR1 and CDR2 sequences are MNHEY and SVGAGI. This CDR3 has 16 residues. As DNA, the CDR3 is TGTGCCGGCAGTTACTCCTCAGGAGGAGGGGCCGGGGAGCTGTTTTTT. Amino acids: CAGSYSSGGGAGELFF.

The gene calls are TRBV4-2 and TRBJ2-7; TRBD1 aligns across 12 bases. The CDR3 contains 17 residues. Germline CDR1 and CDR2: LGHNA and YNFKEQ. Trimming at V came to 0 bases and at J to 12 bases, leaving 15 bases not matched to a gene. CDR3 in DNA: TGTGCCAGCAGCCAAGATCTGAACCTCGCGGGGGGACAGGGGGCGTACTTC. It specifies CASSQDLNLAGGQGAYF.

V usage is TRBV28 and J usage is TRBJ2-7; D is perhaps TRBD1 (5 bases). Germline assignment: CDR1 MDHEN and CDR2 SYDVKM. With 2 bases removed from V and 3 bases from J, the gap between germline ends came to 11 bases. There are 14 residues in the CDR3. The CDR3 here is CASSLIVGDYEQYF. In DNA, the CDR3 is TGTGCCAGCAGTTTAATTGTAGGGGACTACGAGCAGTACTTC.

Only a few counts were recorded for this clonotype. V usage is TRBV15 and J usage is TRBJ2-5, with D unclear. The germline V gene encodes CDR1 LNHNV and CDR2 YYDKDF (reference sequence). Trimming left V 0 bases short and J 5 bases short, with 7 bases between. This CDR3 has 13 amino acids. As DNA, the CDR3 is TGTGCCACCAGCAGAGAGGTCTTGGAGACCCAGTACTTC. This translates into CATSREVLETQYF.

This clonotype was seen repeatedly, ten times or more. The chain combines TRBV13 with TRBJ1-1, with D unresolved. The V gene lost 4 bases and the J gene lost 4 bases, with 10 bases spanning the gap. CDR3 length: 13 residues. From germline, CDR1 is PRHDT and CDR2 FYEKMQ (reference sequence). CDR3: CASSSRTFTEAFF. CDR3 DNA sequence: TGTGCCAGCAGCTCCCGGACCTTCACTGAAGCTTTCTTT. The whole variable domain, remainder taken from reference TRBV13 and TRBJ1-1, is AAGVIQSPRHLIKEKRETATLKCYPIPRHDTVYWYQQGPGQDPQFLISFYEKMQSDKGSIPDRFSAQQFSDYHSELNMSSLELGDSALYFCASSSRTFTEAFFGQGTRLTVV.

The chain has TRBV5-1 and TRBJ2-1, with D possibly being TRBD1 (5 bases). Trimming took off 4 bases at V and 6 bases at J, with 23 bases between the two ends. CDR1 is SGHRS, CDR2 YFSETQ, per germline. This CDR3 spans 17 amino acids. The CDR3 DNA reads as TGCGCCAGCAGCCAGCTAGTGGGGCATACAAACGGCAATGAGCAGTTCTTC. It encodes CASSQLVGHTNGNEQFF.

The chain uses TRBV19 and TRBJ2-1; tentatively, D is TRBD2 (6 bases). Germline CDR1 LNHDA, CDR2 SQIVND (reference sequence). V was trimmed by 3 bases and J by 10 bases, leaving 13 bases between them. The length of the CDR3 is 13 residues. The CDR3 DNA reads TGTGCCAGTAGTATCAGCGGAGGGTTCGAGCAGTTCTTC. It is translated as CASSISGGFEQFF.

This clonotype appeared many times. The rearrangement joins TRBV20-1 to TRBJ2-3; 7 bases fit TRBD2. CDR3 length equals 15 residues. Germline V lookup: CDR1 DFQATT, CDR2 SNEGSKA (reference sequence). DNA of the CDR3: TGCAGAGCAGCGGGACGGGGGTTCGGCACAGATACGCAGTATTTT. It translates to CRAAGRGFGTDTQYF.

This chain links TRBV5-1 with TRBJ1-4; D is undetermined. Trimming removed 3 bases from V and 8 bases from J, with 20 bases in between. Germline V gives CDR1 SGHRS, CDR2 YFSETQ. This CDR3 has 16 amino acids. CDR3 residues: CASSSSPAPGGEKLFF. For the CDR3, the DNA is TGCGCCAGCAGCTCCTCACCGGCCCCTGGCGGGGAAAAACTGTTTTTT.

This clonotype was picked up many times. CDR3 sequence reads: CASSLASETQYF. The CDR3 nucleotides are TGCGCCAGCAGCTTGGCCTCGGAGACCCAGTACTTC. J is TRBJ2-5 and V is TRBV5-1, with D unclear. Trimming stripped 0 bases from V and 5 bases from J, with 5 bases between. Germline CDR1 and CDR2: SGHRS and YFSETQ. The CDR3 is 12 amino acids.

The rearrangement links TRBV20-1 to TRBJ2-7, with 11 bases fitting TRBD2. The CDR3 is made up of 16 amino acids. V dropped 5 bases and J dropped 0; count of bases not matched to a gene: 9. Germline V gene lookup returns CDR1 DFQATT and CDR2 SNEGSKA (reference sequence). CDR3 bases: TGCAGTGCTTCCTCCTCCACTAGCGGGAGCTCCTACGAGCAGTACTTC. Its protein is CSASSSTSGSSYEQYF.

This rearrangement joins TRBV11-2 to TRBJ1-2; D remains ambiguous. Germline CDR1 and CDR2: SGHAT and FQNNGV. Trimming left V 9 bases short and J 2 bases short, with 10 bases between. The CDR3 consists of 12 residues. CDR3 region: CASGGRNYGYTF. DNA of the CDR3: TGTGCCAGTGGAGGACGGAACTATGGCTACACCTTC.

Many counts were recorded for this clonotype. The J gene is TRBJ2-1, the V gene TRBV27; the match to TRBD2 covers 14 bases. V was clipped by 6 bases and J by 8 bases; unmatched bases: 9. This CDR3 is 16 amino acids long. The germline CDR1 and CDR2 sequences are MNHEY and SMNVEV (reference sequence). In nucleotides, the CDR3 is TGTGCCAGCAGCACCCTGGAGGGACTAGCGGGAGATGAGCAGTTCTTC. Protein: CASSTLEGLAGDEQFF.

The chain links TRBV11-1 to TRBJ2-7; no reliable D call. The CDR3 is 14 residues long. With 0 bases removed from V and 3 bases from J, the gap between germline ends came to 9 bases. Germline CDR1 SGHAT, CDR2 FQDESV (reference sequence). For the CDR3, the DNA is TGTGCCAGCAGCTTAGCGGAATCTTACTACGAGCAGTACTTC. Amino acid sequence: CASSLAESYYEQYF. Based on the CDR3 plus reference TRBV11-1 and TRBJ2-7, the full variable domain is EAEVAQSPRYKITEKSQAVAFWCDPISGHATLYWYRQILGQGPELLVQFQDESVVDDSQLPKDRFSAERLKGVDSTLKIQPAELGDSAMYLCASSLAESYYEQYFGPGTRLTVT.

This clonotype was seen at least ten times. The chain links TRBV12-3 or TRBV12-4 to TRBJ1-2; 7 bases align to TRBD1. J lost 6 bases, V lost 7 bases, and 5 bases had no gene match. The length of the CDR3 is 12 residues. The CDR3 region is CASTETGNGYTF. The CDR3 DNA follows: TGTGCCAGCACCGAGACAGGGAATGGCTACACCTTC.

This clonotype was observed at least ten times. The rearrangement joins TRBV20-1 to TRBJ2-1; D is unclear. The CDR3 is made up of 17 amino acids. The germline gives CDR1 DFQATT, CDR2 SNEGSKA (reference sequence). Trimming took off 0 bases at V and 1 base at J, with 16 bases between the two ends. The CDR3 loop reads CSARDPRPTTSYNEQFF. Here the CDR3 DNA reads TGCAGTGCTAGAGATCCCCGACCAACTACTTCCTACAATGAGCAGTTCTTC.

This clonotype has ten or more counts. The chain uses TRBV20-1 and TRBJ2-3, with 8 nucleotides matching TRBD2. CDR3 length equals 16 residues. Per the germline V gene, CDR1 is DFQATT and CDR2 is SNEGSKA (reference sequence). The V gene end was trimmed by 3 bases and the J gene end by 2 bases; junction bases not matched to a gene: 10. The CDR3 bases are TGCAGTGCTAGTATAGGCCTAGCGGGTTCCACAGATACGCAGTATTTT. Translation: CSASIGLAGSTDTQYF.

The rearrangement joins TRBV7-6 to TRBJ2-1; 13 bases fit TRBD2. CDR1 and CDR2 (germline): SGHVS, FNYEAQ. Germline trimming cut 5 bases from V and 12 bases from J; bases unmatched to any gene: 7. There are 14 residues in the CDR3. The CDR3 region is CASSPGTSGIVQFF. CDR3 bases: TGTGCCAGCAGCCCCGGGACTAGCGGGATTGTGCAGTTCTTC. The variable domain in full, with the rest retrieved from reference TRBV7-6 and TRBJ2-1, is GAGVSQSPRYKVTKRGQDVALRCDPISGHVSLYWYRQALGQGPEFLTYFNYEAQQDKSGLPNDRFSAERPEGSISTLTIQRTEQRDSAMYRCASSPGTSGIVQFFGPGTRLTVL.